This paragraph reports one T cell receptor beta chain. This clonotype was detected a few times. Its antigen is unknown. It has no much larger one-base neighbor in the sample; base qualities were not kept. The data belong to a study of T-cell reconstitution after alpha-beta-depleted transplantation in children (TCRdb year 2016). In the study overall: T-cell immune reconstitution after TCRalphabeta/CD19-depleted allogeneic hematopoietic cell transplantation in children was quantitatively tracked in the study by means of TCR repertoire profiling. Summary of the overall study and its limitations: The apparently early recovery of alphabetaT-cell counts about two months after transplant reportedly depended on only several hundred rapidly expanded clones that came from non-depleted graft cells. In some patients, high TCRbeta diversity at day 60 was attributed to recipient T cells and intrathymic progenitors that had survived conditioning. The frequencies of hyperexpanded clones fell over the following months, and after one year, T-cell counts and TCRbeta diversity were mostly attributed to newly produced T cells.

The library was produced with PCR. The run used an Illumina HiSeq 2500. To normalize quantification of the TCRbeta repertoire, the TCR libraries were built with molecular barcoding that relied on unique molecular identifiers. TCRdb itself trimmed the public reads at Q25 with fastp, ran MiXCR and retained productive beta chains. Rows merge per CDR3 protein into single entries with the most common DNA and genes. In all, the sample holds roughly 240,000 distinct CDR3 sequences, and 8.2% of those were seen once. The ten largest clones capture 6.3% of the sample. The treatment or condition tag for this specimen amounts to: allogeneic hematopoietic cell transplantation with graft depleted of TCRalphabeta T cells and CD19 B cells. The children who served as transplant recipients had been given grafts of TCRalphabeta/CD19-depleted allogeneic hematopoietic cells. The junction carries 12 bases between V and J, which are trimmed by 4 bases and 6 bases respectively. The CDR3 goes from the cysteine to the phenylalanine over 14 residues. Just CDR3 DNA is preserved here, 42 bases in frame from base 1. In the germline V gene, CDR1 corresponds to LGHNA and CDR2 to YNFKEQ.

This receptor chain uses TRBV4-2 and TRBJ2-2; TRBD2 is possibly the D segment (6 matching bases). The clonotype originates from a male patient between 10 and 17 years old who had a stem cell transplant for acute lymphoblastic leukemia, so the T cells may come from the graft donor. The specimen was PBMCs, mostly from graft donor cells, collected 180 days after TCRalphabeta/CD19-depleted stem cell transplant. DNA sequence: TGTGCCAGCAGCCCGGGACTTAACTCCGGGGAGCTGTTTTTT. It specifies CASSPGLNSGELFF.